The entry that follows covers one T cell receptor beta chain sequence. Per the original data handling: Reference gene primer amplification gave nucleated cell count estimates. Assay used: immunoSEQ multiplex PCR; TCRdb lists only in-frame clones, some missing. Clone size and V and J calls were adopted from that table, with D and trimming inferred from the DNA. Of 77,000 or so clones listed, less than 85% were seen once; the top ten hold 2.5% to 3%. The sample belongs to a study of blood T cell repertoires in COVID-19. Study overall: Collection of acute and convalescent COVID-19 samples took place in the United States, Italy and Spain. PBMCs, B-cell-depleted T cells, or T cells provided the cDNA or gDNA that made up the material.

Source material: peripheral blood. The sequence derives from a human donor with acute or convalescent COVID-19. The donor label of this sample is uncertain.

CDR3 region: CASSQPTGGGYTF. In nucleotides, the CDR3 is TGTGCCAGCAGCCAACCGACAGGGGGTGGCTACACCTTC. The chain couples TRBV3-1 (or the pseudogene TRBV3-2) to TRBJ1-2; 9 bases map to TRBD1. Germline-derived CDR1 and CDR2 are LGHDT and YNNKEL (reference sequence). The CDR3 length is 13 residues. The J segment lost 7 bases and the V segment lost 2 bases, leaving 2 bases of the junction unmatched.